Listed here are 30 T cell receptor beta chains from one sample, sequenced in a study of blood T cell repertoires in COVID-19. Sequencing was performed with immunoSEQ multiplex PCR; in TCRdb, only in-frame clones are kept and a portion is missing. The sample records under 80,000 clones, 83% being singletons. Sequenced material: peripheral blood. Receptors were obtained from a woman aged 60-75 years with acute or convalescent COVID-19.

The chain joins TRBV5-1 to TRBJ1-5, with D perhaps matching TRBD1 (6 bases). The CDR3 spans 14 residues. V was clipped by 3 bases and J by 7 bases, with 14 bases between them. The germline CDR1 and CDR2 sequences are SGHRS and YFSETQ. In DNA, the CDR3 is TGCGCCAGCAGCTCCTCAGGGAGGGGGCAGCCCCAGCATTTT. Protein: CASSSSGRGQPQHF.

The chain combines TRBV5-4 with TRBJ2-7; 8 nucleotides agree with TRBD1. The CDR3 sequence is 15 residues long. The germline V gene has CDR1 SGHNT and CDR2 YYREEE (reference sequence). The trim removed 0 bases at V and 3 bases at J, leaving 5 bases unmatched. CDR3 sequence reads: CASSLGQGAVYEQYF. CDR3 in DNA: TGTGCCAGCAGCTTGGGGCAGGGGGCTGTCTACGAGCAGTACTTC.

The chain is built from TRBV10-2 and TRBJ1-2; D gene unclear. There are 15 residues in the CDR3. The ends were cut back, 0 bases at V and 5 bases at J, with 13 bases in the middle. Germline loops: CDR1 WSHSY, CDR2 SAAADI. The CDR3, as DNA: TGCGCCAGCAGTGAGTCGAGCGACCACCTGTATGGCTACACCTTC. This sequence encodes CASSESSDHLYGYTF.

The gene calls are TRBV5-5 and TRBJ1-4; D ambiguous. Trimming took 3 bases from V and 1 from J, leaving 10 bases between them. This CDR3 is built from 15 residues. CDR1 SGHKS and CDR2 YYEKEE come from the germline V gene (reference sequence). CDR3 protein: CASSSGGLTNEKLFF. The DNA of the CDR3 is TGTGCCAGCAGCTCGGGTGGTTTAACTAATGAAAAACTGTTTTTT.

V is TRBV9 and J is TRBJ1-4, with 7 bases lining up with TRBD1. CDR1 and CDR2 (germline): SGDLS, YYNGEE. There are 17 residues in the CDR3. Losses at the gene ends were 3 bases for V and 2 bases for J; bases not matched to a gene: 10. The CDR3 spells CASSGRRQGGTNEKLFF. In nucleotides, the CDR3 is TGTGCCAGCAGCGGACGAAGACAGGGTGGCACTAATGAAAAACTGTTTTTT.

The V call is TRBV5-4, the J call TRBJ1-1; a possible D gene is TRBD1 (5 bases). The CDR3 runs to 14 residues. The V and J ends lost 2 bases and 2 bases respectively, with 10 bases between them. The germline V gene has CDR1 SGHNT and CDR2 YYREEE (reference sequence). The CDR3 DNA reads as TGTGCCAGCAGCTTAGACAGTATCAACACTGAAGCTTTCTTT. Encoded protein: CASSLDSINTEAFF. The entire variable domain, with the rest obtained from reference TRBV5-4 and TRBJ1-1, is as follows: ETGVTQSPTHLIKTRGQQVTLRCSSQSGHNTVSWYQQALGQGPQFIFQYYREEENGRGNFPPRFSGLQFPNYSSELNVNALELDDSALYLCASSLDSINTEAFFGQGTRLTVV.

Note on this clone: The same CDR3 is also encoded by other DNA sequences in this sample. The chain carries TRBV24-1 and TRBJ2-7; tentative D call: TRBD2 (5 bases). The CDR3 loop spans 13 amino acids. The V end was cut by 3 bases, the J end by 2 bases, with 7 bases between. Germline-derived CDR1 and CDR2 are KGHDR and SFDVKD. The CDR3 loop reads CATSDPTTYEQYF. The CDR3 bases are TGTGCCACCAGTGATCCGACTACCTACGAGCAGTACTTC.

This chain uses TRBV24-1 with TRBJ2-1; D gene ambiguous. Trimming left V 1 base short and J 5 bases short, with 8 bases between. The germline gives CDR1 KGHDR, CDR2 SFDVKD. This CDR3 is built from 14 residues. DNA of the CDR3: TGTGCCACCAGTGATTTCAACAGTAACAATGAGCAGTTCTTC. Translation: CATSDFNSNNEQFF.

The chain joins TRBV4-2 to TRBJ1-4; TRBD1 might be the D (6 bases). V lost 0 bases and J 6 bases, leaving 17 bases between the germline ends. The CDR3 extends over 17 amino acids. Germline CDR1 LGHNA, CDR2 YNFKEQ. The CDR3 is CASSQEGRGGGDEKLFF. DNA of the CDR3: TGTGCCAGCAGCCAAGAGGGACGAGGGGGTGGGGATGAAAAACTGTTTTTT.

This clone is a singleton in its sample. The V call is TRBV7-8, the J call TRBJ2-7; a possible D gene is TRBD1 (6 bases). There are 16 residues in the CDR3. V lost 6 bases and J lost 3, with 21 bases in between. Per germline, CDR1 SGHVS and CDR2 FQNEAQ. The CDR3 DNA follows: TGTGCCAGCAGTGGACAGCCAAGCGAAAGAGGCTACGAGCAGTACTTC. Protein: CASSGQPSERGYEQYF.

The CDR3 DNA follows: TGCAGTGCTAGTAGACTAGCGGGGGGTTACGAGCAGTACTTC. It yields the protein CSASRLAGGYEQYF. This sequence joins TRBV20-1 and TRBJ2-7; 13 bases align to TRBD2. CDR1 and CDR2 from the germline V gene are DFQATT and SNEGSKA (reference sequence). J gave up 4 bases and V 3 bases, and 3 bases lay outside the gene matches. The length of the CDR3 is 14 residues.

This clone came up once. The CDR3 DNA is TGTGCCAGCAGTGAACCTCCCCATGCGGGTCCTGGGGCCAACGTCCTGACTTTC. Residues: CASSEPPHAGPGANVLTF. This chain connects TRBV2 to TRBJ2-6; possibly TRBD2 for D (5 bases). This CDR3 is built from 18 residues. The V gene lost 2 bases and the J gene lost 2 bases, with 16 bases spanning the gap. CDR1 is SNHLY, CDR2 FYNNEI, per germline.

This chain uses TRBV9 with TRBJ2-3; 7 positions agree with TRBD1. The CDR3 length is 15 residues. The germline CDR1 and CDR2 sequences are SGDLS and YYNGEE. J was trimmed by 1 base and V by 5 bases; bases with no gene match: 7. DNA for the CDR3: TGTGCCAGCAGAGCCATTGGACAGGGCACAGATACGCAGTATTTT. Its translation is CASRAIGQGTDTQYF.

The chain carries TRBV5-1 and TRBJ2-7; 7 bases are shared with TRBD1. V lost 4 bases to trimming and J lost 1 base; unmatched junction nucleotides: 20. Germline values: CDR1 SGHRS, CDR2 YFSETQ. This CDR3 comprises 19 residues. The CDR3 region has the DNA TGCGCCAGCAGCCCCGAGCCCTTAAGTTCCGGGACAGCATCCTACGAGCAGTACTTC. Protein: CASSPEPLSSGTASYEQYF. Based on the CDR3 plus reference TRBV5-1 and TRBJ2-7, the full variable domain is KAGVTQTPRYLIKTRGQQVTLSCSPISGHRSVSWYQQTPGQGLQFLFEYFSETQRNKGNFPGRFSGRQFSNSRSEMNVSTLELGDSALYLCASSPEPLSSGTASYEQYFGPGTRLTVT.

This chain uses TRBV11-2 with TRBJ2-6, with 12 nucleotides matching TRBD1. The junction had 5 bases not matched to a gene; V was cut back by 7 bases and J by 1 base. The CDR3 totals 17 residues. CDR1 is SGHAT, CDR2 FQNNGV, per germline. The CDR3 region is CASTRDRGRSGANVLTF. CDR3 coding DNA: TGTGCCAGCACCCGGGACAGGGGGCGTTCTGGGGCCAACGTCCTGACTTTC.

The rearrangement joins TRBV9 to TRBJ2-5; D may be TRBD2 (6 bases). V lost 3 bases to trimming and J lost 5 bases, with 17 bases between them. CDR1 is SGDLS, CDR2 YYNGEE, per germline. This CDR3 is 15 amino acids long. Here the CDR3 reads CASSGGPTSGETQYF. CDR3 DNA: TGTGCCAGCAGCGGGGGACCGACTAGTGGGGAGACCCAGTACTTC.

The CDR3 sequence is CASTDGGGKQETQYF. In DNA, the CDR3 is TGCGCCAGCACTGACGGTGGCGGTAAACAAGAGACCCAGTACTTC. The rearrangement uses TRBV5-1 and TRBJ2-5; no clear D gene. V was pared by 6 bases and J by 2 bases, with 17 bases between. The germline gives CDR1 SGHRS, CDR2 YFSETQ. The CDR3 loop spans 15 amino acids.

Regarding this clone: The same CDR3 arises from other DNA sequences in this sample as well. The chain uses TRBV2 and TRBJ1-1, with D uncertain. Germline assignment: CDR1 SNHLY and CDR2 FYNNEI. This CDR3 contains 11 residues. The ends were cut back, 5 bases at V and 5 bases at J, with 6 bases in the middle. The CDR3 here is CASSLYTEAFF. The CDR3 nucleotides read TGTGCCAGCAGTCTGTATACTGAAGCTTTCTTT.

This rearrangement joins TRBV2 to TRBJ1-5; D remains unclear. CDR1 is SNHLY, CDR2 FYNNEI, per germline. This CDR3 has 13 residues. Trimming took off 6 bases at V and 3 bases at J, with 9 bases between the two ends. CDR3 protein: CASRFELNQPQHF. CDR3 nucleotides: TGTGCCAGCAGATTCGAACTCAATCAGCCCCAGCATTTT. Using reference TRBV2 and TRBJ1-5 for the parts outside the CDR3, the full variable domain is EPEVTQTPSHQVTQMGQEVILRCVPISNHLYFYWYRQILGQKVEFLVSFYNNEISEKSEIFDDQFSVERPDGSNFTLKIRSTKLEDSAMYFCASRFELNQPQHFGDGTRLSIL.

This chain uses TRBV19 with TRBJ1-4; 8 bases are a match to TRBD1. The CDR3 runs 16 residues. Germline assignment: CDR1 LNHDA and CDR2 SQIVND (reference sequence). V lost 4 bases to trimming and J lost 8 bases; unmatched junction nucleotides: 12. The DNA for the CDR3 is TGTGCCAGTAGTACCCCCCTCGGGCAGGGGGCGGAAAAACTGTTTTTT. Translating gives CASSTPLGQGAEKLFF.

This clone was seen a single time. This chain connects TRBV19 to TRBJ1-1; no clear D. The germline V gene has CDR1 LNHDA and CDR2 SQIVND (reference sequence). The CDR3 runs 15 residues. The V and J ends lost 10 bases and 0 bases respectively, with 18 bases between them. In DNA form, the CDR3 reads TGTGCCACTAAAGGTGAGGGCTTCATGAACACTGAAGCTTTCTTT. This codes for CATKGEGFMNTEAFF.

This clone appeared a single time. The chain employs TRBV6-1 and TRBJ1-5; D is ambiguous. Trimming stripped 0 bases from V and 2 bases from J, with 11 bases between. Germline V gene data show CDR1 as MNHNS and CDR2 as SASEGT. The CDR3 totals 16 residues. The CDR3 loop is CASSEAMRGGNQPQHF. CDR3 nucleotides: TGTGCCAGCAGTGAAGCGATGCGAGGTGGCAATCAGCCCCAGCATTTT.

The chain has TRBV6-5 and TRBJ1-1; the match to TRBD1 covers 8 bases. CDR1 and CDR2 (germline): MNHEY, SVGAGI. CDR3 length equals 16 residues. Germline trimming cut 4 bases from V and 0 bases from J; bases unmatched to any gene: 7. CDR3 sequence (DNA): TGTGCCAGCAGTTTTGCAGGGGGCTTCTTGAACACTGAAGCTTTCTTT. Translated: CASSFAGGFLNTEAFF.

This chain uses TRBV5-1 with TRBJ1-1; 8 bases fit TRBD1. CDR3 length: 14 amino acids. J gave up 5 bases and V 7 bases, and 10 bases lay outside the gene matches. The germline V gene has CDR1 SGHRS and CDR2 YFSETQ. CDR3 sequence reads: CASAGTGTRTEAFF. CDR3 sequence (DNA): TGCGCCAGCGCCGGGACAGGTACGAGGACTGAAGCTTTCTTT.

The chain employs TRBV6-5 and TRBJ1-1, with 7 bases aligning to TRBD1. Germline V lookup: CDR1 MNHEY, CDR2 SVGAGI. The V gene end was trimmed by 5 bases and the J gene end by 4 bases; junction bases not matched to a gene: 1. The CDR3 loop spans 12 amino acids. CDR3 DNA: TGTGCCAGCAGTCCAGGGGGCACTGAAGCTTTCTTT. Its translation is CASSPGGTEAFF.

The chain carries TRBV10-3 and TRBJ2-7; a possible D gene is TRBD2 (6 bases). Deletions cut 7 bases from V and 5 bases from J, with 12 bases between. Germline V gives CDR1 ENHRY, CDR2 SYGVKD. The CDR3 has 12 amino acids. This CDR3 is CAIMGLANEQYF. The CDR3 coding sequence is TGTGCCATCATGGGACTGGCGAACGAGCAGTACTTC.

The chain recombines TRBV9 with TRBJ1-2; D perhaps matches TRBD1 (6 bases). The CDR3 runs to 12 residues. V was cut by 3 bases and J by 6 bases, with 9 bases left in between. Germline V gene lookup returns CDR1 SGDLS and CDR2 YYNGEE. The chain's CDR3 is CASSARGDGYTF. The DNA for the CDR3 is TGTGCCAGCAGCGCCAGGGGTGATGGCTACACCTTC.

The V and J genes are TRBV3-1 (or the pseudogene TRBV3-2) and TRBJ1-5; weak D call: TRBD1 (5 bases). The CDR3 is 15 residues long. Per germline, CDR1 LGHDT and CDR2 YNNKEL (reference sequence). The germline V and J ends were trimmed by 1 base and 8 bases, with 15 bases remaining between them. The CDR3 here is CASSQGGTQGKPQHF. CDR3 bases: TGTGCCAGCAGCCAAGGGGGGACTCAAGGCAAGCCCCAGCATTTT.

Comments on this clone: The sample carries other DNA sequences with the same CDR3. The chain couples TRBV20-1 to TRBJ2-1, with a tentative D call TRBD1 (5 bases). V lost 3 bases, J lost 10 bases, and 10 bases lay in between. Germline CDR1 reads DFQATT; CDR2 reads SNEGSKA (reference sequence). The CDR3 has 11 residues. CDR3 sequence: CSASSGHEQFF. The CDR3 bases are TGCAGTGCTAGTTCAGGGCACGAGCAGTTCTTC.

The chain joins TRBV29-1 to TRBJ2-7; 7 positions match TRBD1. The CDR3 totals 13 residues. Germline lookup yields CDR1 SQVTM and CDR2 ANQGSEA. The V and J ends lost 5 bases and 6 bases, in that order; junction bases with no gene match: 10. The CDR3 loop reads CSVQRGLTSEQYF. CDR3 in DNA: TGCAGCGTTCAGAGGGGGCTAACCAGCGAGCAGTACTTC.